The rows below give T cell receptor beta chains drawn from one sample of a study of cytomegalovirus exposure and HLA in healthy donors. The protocol was immunoSEQ multiplex PCR, while the TCRdb copy is restricted to in-frame clones and leaves out a portion. The sample carries about 100,000 clones, around three quarters recorded once. Sequences were obtained from PBMCs. The receptors were gathered from a woman between 18 and 29 years old in good health and CMV-seropositive. Each CDR3 is given with its conserved first and last residue. D genes are given only for firm matches. A clone size is listed for some rows: how often the clone was seen (once, few, many), or a class if it is expanded.

V gene	J gene	D gene	clone size	CDR3 DNA	CDR3 protein
TRBV30	TRBJ2-4	NA	NA	TGTGCCTGGAGTTCGGAGGTAACCAACATTCAGTACTTC	CAWSSEVTNIQYF
TRBV9	TRBJ2-1	TRBD2	NA	TGTGCCAGCAGCGTCCTAGCGGGAGGTTACAATGAGCAGTTCTTC	CASSVLAGGYNEQFF
TRBV2	TRBJ2-3	NA	NA	TGTGCCACCCCCAAGGAGTCAGGCACAGATACGCAGTATTTT	CATPKESGTDTQYF
TRBV27	TRBJ2-7	NA	NA	TGTGCCAGCGCGGACACCGCCTACGAGCAGTACTTC	CASADTAYEQYF
TRBV7-2	TRBJ1-1	NA	NA	TGTGCCAGCAGCTTATTAGGAGGGAAGAACACTGAAGCTTTCTTT	CASSLLGGKNTEAFF
TRBV7-3	TRBJ2-1	NA	NA	TGTGCCAGCAGCTGGGGACAAAGCAACAATGAGCAGTTCTTC	CASSWGQSNNEQFF
TRBV6-1	TRBJ2-7	TRBD2	few	TGTGCCAGCTTACCCGGCGGGAGCTCCTACGAGCAGTACTTC	CASLPGGSSYEQYF
TRBV6-1	TRBJ2-7	TRBD2	NA	TGTGCCAGCAGTGAGGGGACTAGCGGGAGAGTCGAGCAGTACTTC	CASSEGTSGRVEQYF
TRBV29-1	TRBJ2-7	NA	few	TGCAGCGTTGCCGGACTGAAGTCCACCTACGAGCAGTACTTC	CSVAGLKSTYEQYF
TRBV5-6	TRBJ2-1	NA	NA	TGTGCCAGCAGCTTGTGGAGTTTAGGCTACAATGAGCAGTTCTTC	CASSLWSLGYNEQFF
TRBV5-1	TRBJ1-6	NA	NA	TGCGCCAGCAGCTTGGTGCTGGGCTCACCCCTCCACTTT	CASSLVLGSPLHF
TRBV28	TRBJ1-2	TRBD1	NA	TGTGCCAGCAGCCCCGACCTACAGGGGAGCTATGGCTACACCTTC	CASSPDLQGSYGYTF
TRBV21-1	TRBJ1-2	NA	NA	TGTGCCAGCAGCAAAGGGGACACCAGGGAGTATGGCTACACCTTC	CASSKGDTREYGYTF
TRBV18	TRBJ2-2	NA	NA	TGTGCCAGCTCACCGGCGGCCCTGAACACCGGGGAGCTGTTTTTT	CASSPAALNTGELFF
TRBV10-3	TRBJ1-4	TRBD1	NA	TGTGCCATCAGCCAGGGGGCCACTAATGAAAAACTGTTTTTT	CAISQGATNEKLFF
TRBV6-5	TRBJ1-5	NA	NA	TGTGCCAGCAGTTACACACAGGGACAGCCCCAGCATTTT	CASSYTQGQPQHF
TRBV30	TRBJ2-5	NA	NA	TGTGCCTGGGCCTATTCAAGGTCAGGGAGGCAAGAGACCCAGTACTTC	CAWAYSRSGRQETQYF
TRBV6-1	TRBJ2-7	TRBD2	NA	TGTGCCAGCAGTGAACTCGGACTAGCATTCGAGCAGTACTTC	CASSELGLAFEQYF
TRBV27	TRBJ1-4	NA	NA	TGTGCCAGCAGTTTATGGGGAGGGGAGGGCCTGTTTTTT	CASSLWGGEGLFF
TRBV11-2	TRBJ2-7	NA	NA	TGTGCCAGCAGCTTAGGAGGTCTCTCCTACGAGCAGTACTTC	CASSLGGLSYEQYF
TRBV9	TRBJ2-1	TRBD2	NA	TGTGCCAGCAGCGTAGGGACTAGCGGATACAATGAGCAGTTCTTC	CASSVGTSGYNEQFF
TRBV7-3	TRBJ1-3	NA	NA	TGTGCCAGCAGCTTAGACTTTGGAAACACCATATATTTT	CASSLDFGNTIYF
TRBV7-6	TRBJ2-2	NA	NA	TGTGCCAGCAGCGAAACCGGGAGAGCGGGCACCGGGGAGCTGTTTTTT	CASSETGRAGTGELFF
TRBV5-6	TRBJ2-5	TRBD2	few	TGTGCCAGCAGGCCTCGCGGGAGTACCAAAGAGACCCAGTACTTC	CASRPRGSTKETQYF
TRBV7-8	TRBJ2-6	NA	NA	TGTGCCAGCAGCTTAGAACCCTTAGCTGGGGCCAACGTCCTGACTTTC	CASSLEPLAGANVLTF
TRBV4-1	TRBJ2-1	TRBD2	NA	TGCGCCAGCAGCCAAGATGCTAGCGGCGGCGGGAATGAGCAGTTCTTC	CASSQDASGGGNEQFF
TRBV11-2	TRBJ2-7	NA	NA	TGTGCCAGCAGCTTAGATCCGTGGGTAGGGGCTCTCCGCGAGCAGTACTTC	CASSLDPWVGALREQYF
TRBV19	TRBJ2-3	NA	NA	TGTGCCAGTAGTCCTAGCACAGATACGCAGTATTTT	CASSPSTDTQYF
TRBV11-2	TRBJ2-7	NA	NA	TGTGCCAGCAGCTTAGATGGTAGCGCTGAGGAGGAGCAGTACTTC	CASSLDGSAEEEQYF
TRBV14	TRBJ1-1	NA	NA	TGTGCCAGCAGCCACTTAGGGGGTGGGAACACTGAAGCTTTCTTT	CASSHLGGGNTEAFF
TRBV6-5	TRBJ2-7	TRBD2	few	TGTGCCAGCGGGAGGGGTGGTTCCTACGAGCAGTACTTC	CASGRGGSYEQYF